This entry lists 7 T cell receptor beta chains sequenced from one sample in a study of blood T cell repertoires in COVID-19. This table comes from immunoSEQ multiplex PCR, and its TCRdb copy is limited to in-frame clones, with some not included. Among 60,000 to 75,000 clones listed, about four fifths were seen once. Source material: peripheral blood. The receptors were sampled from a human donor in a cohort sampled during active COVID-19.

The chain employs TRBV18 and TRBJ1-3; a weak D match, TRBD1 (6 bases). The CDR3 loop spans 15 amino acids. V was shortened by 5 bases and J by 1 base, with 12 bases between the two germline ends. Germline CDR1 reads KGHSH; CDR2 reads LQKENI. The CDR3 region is CASSGGHVSGNTIYF. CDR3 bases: TGTGCCAGCTCAGGGGGACATGTGTCTGGAAACACCATATATTTT.

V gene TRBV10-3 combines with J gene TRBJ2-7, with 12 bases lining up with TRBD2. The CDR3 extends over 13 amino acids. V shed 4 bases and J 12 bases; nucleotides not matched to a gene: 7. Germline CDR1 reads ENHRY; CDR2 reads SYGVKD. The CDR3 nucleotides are TGTGCCATCAGTGGACTAGCGGGGGCCGACCCGTACTTC. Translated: CAISGLAGADPYF.

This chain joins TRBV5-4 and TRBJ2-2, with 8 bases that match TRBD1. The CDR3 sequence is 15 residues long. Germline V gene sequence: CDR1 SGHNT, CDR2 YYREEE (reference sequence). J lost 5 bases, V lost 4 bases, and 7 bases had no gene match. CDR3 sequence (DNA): TGTGCCAGCAGCGAGACAGGGGAATTTACCGGGGAGCTGTTTTTT. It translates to CASSETGEFTGELFF.

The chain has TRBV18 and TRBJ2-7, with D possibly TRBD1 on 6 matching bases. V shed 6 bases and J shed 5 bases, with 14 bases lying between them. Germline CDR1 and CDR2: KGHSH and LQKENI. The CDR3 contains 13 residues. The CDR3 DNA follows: TGTGCCAGCTCCGAACAGGGAAGCCACGAGCAGTACTTC. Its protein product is CASSEQGSHEQYF.

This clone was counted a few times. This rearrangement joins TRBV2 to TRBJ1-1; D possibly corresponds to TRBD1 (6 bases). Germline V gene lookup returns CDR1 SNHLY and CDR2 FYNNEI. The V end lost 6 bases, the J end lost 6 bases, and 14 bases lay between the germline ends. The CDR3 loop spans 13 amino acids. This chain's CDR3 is CASRGTGSPEAFF. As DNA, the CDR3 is TGTGCCAGCAGAGGTACAGGGTCCCCTGAAGCTTTCTTT.

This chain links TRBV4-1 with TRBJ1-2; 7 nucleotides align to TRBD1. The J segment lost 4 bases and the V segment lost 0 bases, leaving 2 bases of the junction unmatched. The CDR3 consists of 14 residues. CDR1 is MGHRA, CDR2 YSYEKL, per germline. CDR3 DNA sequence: TGCGCCAGCAGCCAAGAGACAGGGACCTATGGCTACACCTTC. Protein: CASSQETGTYGYTF.

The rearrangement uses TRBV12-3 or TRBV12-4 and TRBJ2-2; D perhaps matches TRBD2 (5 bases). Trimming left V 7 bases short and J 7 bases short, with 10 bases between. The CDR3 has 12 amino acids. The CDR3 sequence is CASTREVGELFF. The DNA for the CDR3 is TGTGCCAGCACACGGGAAGTCGGGGAGCTGTTTTTT.